This T cell receptor beta chain was captured in a study of CD4 T cells in relation to SARS-CoV-2 and coronaviruses. Repertoires were generated with immunoSEQ multiplex PCR, while TCRdb's copy carries only in-frame clones and drops some. The profile shows roughly 20,000 clones, around 75% of them singletons. The CDR3 extends over 15 amino acids. CDR1 is SEHNR, CDR2 FQNEAQ, per germline (reference sequence). Trimming at V came to 4 bases and at J to 8 bases, leaving 9 bases not matched to a gene. Concerning this clone: What it binds is unknown.

Unexposed donor CD4+ T cells date from about 2011-2018, before the COVID-19 pandemic. CD4+ T cells were isolated from the cells after more than nine days of culture. Unexposed-donor CD4+ T cells were probed with SARS-CoV-2 S/N and four cold-coronavirus spikes, cells permitting. PBMCs were plated at two million per well in IL-2-containing medium. The sequencing sample was made of CD4+ T cells from PBMCs, cultured in vitro. V and J are TRBV7-9 and TRBJ1-5; the match to TRBD1 covers 9 bases. This receptor was taken from a human donor in good health. CDR3 protein: CASSSHTGGGEPQHF. The CDR3 DNA is TGTGCCAGCAGCTCGCATACAGGGGGCGGGGAGCCCCAGCATTTT.